Below, one T cell receptor (beta chain) is given with its context. Its antigen remains unknown. This sample is part of a study of T-cell reconstitution after alpha-beta-depleted transplantation in children. Study observations and caveats: There were some patients whose high TCRbeta diversity at day 60 came from surviving recipient T cells and thymic progenitors. Newly produced T cells mostly accounted for T-cell counts and diversity one year post-transplant.

Unique molecular identifiers were built into the TCRbeta library. TCRdb independently ran MiXCR on the PCR reads; one entry per CDR3 protein. Of 600,000 to 700,000 distinct CDR3 sequences in the sample, around 14% were seen once. The sequences come from PBMCs, collected before TCRalphabeta/CD19-depleted stem cell transplant. The source of this sequence is a girl aged 2 to 9 with congenital amegakaryocytic thrombocytopenia, due to receive a stem cell transplant.

CDR3 in amino acids: CATSEYGNTIYF. Here the CDR3 DNA reads TGTGCCACCAGCGAATATGGAAACACCATATATTTT. V and J are TRBV15 and TRBJ1-3, with D hard to call. The germline V gene has CDR1 LNHNV and CDR2 YYDKDF (reference sequence). V lost 5 bases and J lost 3, with 5 bases in between. This CDR3 is 12 amino acids long.